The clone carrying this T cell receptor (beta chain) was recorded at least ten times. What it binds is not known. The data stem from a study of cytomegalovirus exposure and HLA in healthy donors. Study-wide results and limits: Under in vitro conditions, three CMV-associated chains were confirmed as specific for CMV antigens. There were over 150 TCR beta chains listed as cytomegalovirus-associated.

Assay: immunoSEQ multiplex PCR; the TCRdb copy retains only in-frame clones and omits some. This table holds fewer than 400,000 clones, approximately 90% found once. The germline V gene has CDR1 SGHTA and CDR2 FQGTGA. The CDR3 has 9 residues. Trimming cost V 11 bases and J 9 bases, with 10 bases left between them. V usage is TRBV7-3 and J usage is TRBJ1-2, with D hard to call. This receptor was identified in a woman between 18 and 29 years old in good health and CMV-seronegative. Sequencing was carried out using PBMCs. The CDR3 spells CAEAGCYTF. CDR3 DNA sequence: TGTGCCGAAGCGGGATGCTACACCTTC.